These 31 T cell receptor beta chains were all obtained from the same sample, sequenced in a study of blood T cell repertoires in COVID-19. TCRdb keeps only in-frame clones here, not all; method: immunoSEQ multiplex PCR. The sample has under 250,000 clones, 70% to 85% seen once; the top ten hold approximately 1.8%. Sequencing was done on a sample of PBMCs or T cells enriched from blood (not recorded which). These receptors were obtained from a man between 60 and 70 years old who had recovered from COVID-19.

The chain has TRBV7-9 and TRBJ2-3; 8 nucleotides line up with TRBD1. CDR3 size: 16 residues. Germline CDR1 is SEHNR and CDR2 is FQNEAQ (reference sequence). Losses at the gene ends were 9 bases for V and 0 bases for J; bases not matched to a gene: 11. CDR3 in amino acids: CASGTGVLVSTDTQYF. For the CDR3, the DNA is TGTGCCAGTGGGACAGGTGTGCTCGTAAGCACAGATACGCAGTATTTT.

The rearrangement links TRBV12-3 or TRBV12-4 to TRBJ2-3, with D unclear. CDR3 length: 13 amino acids. The ends were cut back, 5 bases at V and 2 bases at J, with 8 bases in the middle. CDR3 coding DNA: TGTGCCAGCAGTGACTCGTTCACAGATACGCAGTATTTT. Protein: CASSDSFTDTQYF.

The genes are TRBV5-1 and TRBJ1-1, with D maybe TRBD1 (6 bases). This CDR3 contains 16 residues. Trimming left V 0 bases short and J 1 base short, with 13 bases between. Per germline, CDR1 SGHRS and CDR2 YFSETQ. The CDR3 loop reads CASSLVGAARNTEAFF. CDR3 DNA sequence: TGCGCCAGCAGCTTGGTGGGGGCAGCTCGGAACACTGAAGCTTTCTTT.

V gene TRBV6-2 or TRBV6-3 combines with J gene TRBJ1-1, with D tentatively TRBD1 (5 bases). Germline V gene data show CDR1 as MNHEY and CDR2 as SVGEGT. The CDR3 runs 11 residues. V was trimmed by 4 bases and J by 10 bases, leaving 10 bases between them. CDR3 sequence reads: CASSLAGGAFF. Here the CDR3 DNA reads TGTGCCAGCAGTTTAGCCGGGGGAGCTTTCTTT.

This clone was counted a few times. This chain uses TRBV5-4 with TRBJ2-7, with TRBD1 matching over 9 bases. After removal of 0 bases from V and 2 bases from J, the junction contained 6 bases not matched to a gene. This CDR3 contains 16 residues. Germline values: CDR1 SGHNT, CDR2 YYREEE (reference sequence). The CDR3 bases are TGTGCCAGCAGCTTGGGAGGGGGACAGGGAGCCTACGAGCAGTACTTC. The encoded protein is CASSLGGGQGAYEQYF.

This clone was seen many times. The chain recombines TRBV7-2 with TRBJ2-7; perhaps TRBD1 as D (7 bases). The CDR3 length is 16 residues. Per the germline V gene, CDR1 is SGHTA and CDR2 is FQGNSA. V was trimmed by 5 bases and J by 3 bases, leaving 20 bases between them. CDR3 DNA: TGTGCCAGCAGCCGCGGGGTTAACAGGGGAAACTACGAGCAGTACTTC. The encoded protein is CASSRGVNRGNYEQYF.

Only one count was recorded for this clone. The sample carries other DNA sequences with the same CDR3. The chain uses TRBV5-1 and TRBJ1-5; possibly TRBD1 for D (5 bases). The V end lost 4 bases, the J end lost 4 bases, and 12 bases lay between the germline ends. The CDR3 runs to 14 residues. In germline, CDR1 is SGHRS, CDR2 YFSETQ. The CDR3 loop is CASSPGQGNQPQHF. The CDR3 DNA reads TGCGCCAGCAGCCCAGGGCAGGGAAATCAGCCCCAGCATTTT.

The chain joins TRBV3-1 (or the pseudogene TRBV3-2) to TRBJ1-3; 9 bases line up with TRBD1. This CDR3 has 15 residues. V shed 1 base and J 5 bases; nucleotides not matched to a gene: 3. The germline V gene encodes CDR1 LGHDT and CDR2 YNNKEL (reference sequence). As DNA, the CDR3 is TGTGCCAGCAGCCAAGCGGGACAGGGCAGAAACACCATATATTTT. Residues: CASSQAGQGRNTIYF.

This rearrangement joins TRBV24-1 to TRBJ2-3; 10 positions agree with TRBD1. The CDR3 covers 14 residues. J lost 3 bases, V lost 7 bases, and 3 bases had no gene match. Germline CDR1 reads KGHDR; CDR2 reads SFDVKD. The CDR3 DNA reads TGTGCCACCAGCGGGACAGGGGCGACAGATACGCAGTATTTT. It yields the protein CATSGTGATDTQYF.

The V gene is TRBV2, the J gene TRBJ1-4; 10 bases agree with TRBD1. The CDR3 covers 16 residues. V dropped 6 bases and J dropped 0; count of bases not matched to a gene: 4. Germline lookup yields CDR1 SNHLY and CDR2 FYNNEI. The CDR3 loop reads CASRAGTGATNEKLFF. In DNA form, the CDR3 reads TGTGCCAGCAGGGCCGGGACAGGGGCAACTAATGAAAAACTGTTTTTT.

This chain uses TRBV2 with TRBJ2-7, with 7 bases lining up with TRBD1. Germline V lookup: CDR1 SNHLY, CDR2 FYNNEI. This CDR3 is 14 amino acids long. V trimming: 5 bases; J trimming: 4 bases; junction bases outside the gene matches: 8. The CDR3 here is CASSTGEVPYEQYF. CDR3 sequence (DNA): TGTGCCAGCAGTACAGGGGAAGTTCCTTACGAGCAGTACTTC.

This clone was recorded only once. This chain joins TRBV5-1 and TRBJ2-7; 12 nucleotides line up with TRBD1. Trimming at V came to 4 bases and at J to 3 bases, leaving 5 bases not matched to a gene. The CDR3 length is 15 residues. CDR1 and CDR2 from the germline V gene are SGHRS and YFSETQ. Here the CDR3 DNA reads TGCGCCAGCAGCACCGGGACAGGGGGCTTCTACGAGCAGTACTTC. It encodes CASSTGTGGFYEQYF.

The chain recombines TRBV5-1 with TRBJ1-6; TRBD1 matches 10 bases. With V trimmed by 3 bases and J by 7 bases, 4 bases remained unmatched. The CDR3 covers 15 residues. CDR1 and CDR2 from the germline V gene are SGHRS and YFSETQ. The CDR3 DNA reads TGCGCCAGCAGCTATGGGGGACAGGGGAATTCACCCCTCCACTTT. Protein product: CASSYGGQGNSPLHF. Full variable domain (remainder filled in from reference TRBV5-1 and TRBJ1-6): KAGVTQTPRYLIKTRGQQVTLSCSPISGHRSVSWYQQTPGQGLQFLFEYFSETQRNKGNFPGRFSGRQFSNSRSEMNVSTLELGDSALYLCASSYGGQGNSPLHFGNGTRLTVT.

As for this clone: This sample includes further DNA sequences coding for the same CDR3. The chain combines TRBV13 with TRBJ2-7, with a weak D call TRBD2 (6 bases). The germline V gene has CDR1 PRHDT and CDR2 FYEKMQ (reference sequence). CDR3 length: 11 amino acids. The V end was cut by 5 bases, the J end by 4 bases, with 6 bases between. The CDR3 sequence: CASSGGYEQYF. The CDR3 nucleotides are TGTGCCAGCAGCGGGGGGTACGAGCAGTACTTC.

The J gene is TRBJ1-2, the V gene TRBV9; D not certain. The CDR3 is 14 residues long. V was trimmed by 4 bases and J by 2 bases, leaving 12 bases between them. CDR1 and CDR2 (germline): SGDLS, YYNGEE. The CDR3 DNA reads as TGTGCCAGCAGCCCCGTGGGCACCAACTATGGCTACACCTTC. This encodes CASSPVGTNYGYTF.

The chain combines TRBV5-1 with TRBJ1-4, with no clear D. The CDR3 has 12 residues. V lost 7 bases, J lost 7 bases, and 11 bases lay in between. Germline V lookup: CDR1 SGHRS, CDR2 YFSETQ. The CDR3 reads CASHAGSEKLFF. DNA of the CDR3: TGCGCCAGCCACGCGGGGTCTGAAAAACTGTTTTTT.

This chain connects TRBV5-1 to TRBJ1-2; 11 bases are a match to TRBD1. Per the germline V gene, CDR1 is SGHRS and CDR2 is YFSETQ. Trimming took 4 bases from V and 6 from J; bases not matched to a gene: 5. CDR3 length equals 14 residues. The CDR3 spells CASSPEGQGDGYTF. The CDR3 nucleotides read TGCGCCAGCAGCCCGGAGGGACAGGGGGATGGCTACACCTTC.

The rearrangement links TRBV20-1 to TRBJ1-3; 7 bases align to TRBD1. Germline V gene data show CDR1 as DFQATT and CDR2 as SNEGSKA (reference sequence). Trimming at V came to 3 bases and at J to 2 bases, leaving 4 bases not matched to a gene. The CDR3 runs to 14 residues. The CDR3 DNA reads as TGCAGTGCTAGTAAGGGGACAGCTGGAAACACCATATATTTT. It specifies CSASKGTAGNTIYF.

The chain joins TRBV7-9 to TRBJ2-5, with 10 bases aligning to TRBD2. The ends lost 2 bases at V and 2 bases at J; junction bases unmatched: 5. The CDR3 loop spans 16 amino acids. Per the germline V gene, CDR1 is SEHNR and CDR2 is FQNEAQ (reference sequence). CDR3 sequence reads: CASSLTSGGEQETQYF. For the CDR3, the DNA is TGTGCCAGCAGCTTAACCAGCGGGGGGGAACAAGAGACCCAGTACTTC.

The chain carries TRBV18 and TRBJ1-5, with D uncertain. Germline values: CDR1 KGHSH, CDR2 LQKENI. CDR3 length: 13 residues. Trimming left V 4 bases short and J 4 bases short, with 8 bases between. The CDR3 DNA is TGTGCCAGCTCACTTGGGCCGAATCAGCCCCAGCATTTT. It yields the protein CASSLGPNQPQHF.

This chain links TRBV18 with TRBJ1-1, with 8 bases identical to TRBD1. Germline CDR1 and CDR2: KGHSH and LQKENI. The CDR3 contains 16 residues. After removal of 0 bases from V and 3 bases from J, the junction contained 6 bases not matched to a gene. The DNA for the CDR3 is TGTGCCAGCTCACCACCGATTTCAGGGGGCTACACTGAAGCTTTCTTT. It translates to CASSPPISGGYTEAFF.

The chain couples TRBV7-3 to TRBJ1-2; TRBD1 agrees at 7 bases. The CDR3 length is 13 residues. After removal of 5 bases from V and 8 bases from J, the junction contained 8 bases not matched to a gene. Germline V gene lookup returns CDR1 SGHTA and CDR2 FQGTGA. CDR3 sequence: CASSRQGGLGYTF. The CDR3 DNA reads TGTGCCAGCAGCCGACAGGGTGGTTTGGGCTACACCTTC.

The genes are TRBV19 and TRBJ1-3; TRBD1 is a possible D gene (5 bases). The CDR3 has 12 residues. V was clipped by 7 bases and J by 14 bases, with 18 bases between them. Germline CDR1 and CDR2: LNHDA and SQIVND (reference sequence). The CDR3 DNA sequence: TGTGCCAGTACCCGGGGGGACCGGTCCTTATATTTT. Translation gives CASTRGDRSLYF.

The chain combines TRBV3-1 (or the pseudogene TRBV3-2) with TRBJ1-2; 7 bases map to TRBD1. Germline V lookup: CDR1 LGHDT, CDR2 YNNKEL (reference sequence). With 3 bases clipped from V and 1 base from J, the junction kept 17 bases outside the gene matches. CDR3 length: 19 residues. CDR3 residues: CASSHRRGVDRRNNYGYTF. CDR3 coding DNA: TGTGCCAGCAGCCATCGCCGCGGAGTGGACAGGAGAAATAACTATGGCTACACCTTC.

The CDR3 bases are TGTGCCAGCAGCCCGGGACAGCCATCCTACGAGCAGTACTTC. Amino acid sequence: CASSPGQPSYEQYF. The chain couples TRBV9 to TRBJ2-7; the match to TRBD1 covers 7 bases. Trimming at V came to 4 bases and at J to 1 base, leaving 5 bases not matched to a gene. The CDR3 covers 14 residues. From germline, CDR1 is SGDLS and CDR2 YYNGEE.

The V and J genes are TRBV4-2 and TRBJ1-3; 9 bases align to TRBD1. The length of the CDR3 is 18 residues. The J segment lost 2 bases and the V segment lost 0 bases, leaving 8 bases of the junction unmatched. Germline V CDR1 and CDR2: LGHNA, YNFKEQ. The CDR3 bases are TGTGCCAGCAGCCAAGATGTGGCGGACAGGGGAGCTGGAAACACCATATATTTT. Amino acid sequence: CASSQDVADRGAGNTIYF.

V is TRBV2 and J is TRBJ1-5, with TRBD1 identical over 7 bases. With 7 bases clipped from V and 2 bases from J, the junction kept 8 bases outside the gene matches. Germline CDR1 and CDR2: SNHLY and FYNNEI. This CDR3 is 15 amino acids long. CDR3 bases: TGTGCCAGCAAGCCTGACAGGGTTGGCAATCAGCCCCAGCATTTT. Encoded protein: CASKPDRVGNQPQHF.

V is TRBV11-3 and J is TRBJ2-3, with 7 bases fitting TRBD1. CDR1 and CDR2 from the germline V gene are SGHNT and YENEEA. The CDR3 is 14 residues long. Germline trimming cut 5 bases from V and 7 bases from J; bases unmatched to any gene: 9. CDR3 nucleotides: TGTGCCAGCAGCCCACGACAGGGAAGTAATACGCAGTATTTT. Residues: CASSPRQGSNTQYF.

A single count supports this clone. The rearrangement joins TRBV7-3 to TRBJ1-4; D gene uncertain. The germline gives CDR1 SGHTA, CDR2 FQGTGA. The CDR3 covers 21 residues. V was clipped by 3 bases and J by 0 bases, with 26 bases between them. CDR3 DNA sequence: TGTGCCAGCAGCTTGCCCTTTCCCGGGAACAACGGAGTCGCAACTAATGAAAAACTGTTTTTT. Translated: CASSLPFPGNNGVATNEKLFF.

This chain connects TRBV5-1 to TRBJ1-2; the D gene is possibly TRBD1 (5 bases). V lost 1 base and J 2 bases, leaving 9 bases between the germline ends. Germline loops: CDR1 SGHRS, CDR2 YFSETQ. CDR3 length: 14 residues. This CDR3 reads CASSLRGQNYGYTF. The CDR3 DNA sequence: TGCGCCAGCAGCTTGAGGGGCCAGAACTATGGCTACACCTTC.

The CDR3 reads CASSRTSGGNQETQYF. In nucleotides, the CDR3 is TGTGCCAGCAGCCGTACTAGCGGGGGGAACCAAGAGACCCAGTACTTC. V is TRBV7-8 and J is TRBJ2-5, with 12 bases that match TRBD2. The V and J ends lost 5 bases and 0 bases, in that order; junction bases with no gene match: 4. CDR3 length: 16 residues. Germline assignment: CDR1 SGHVS and CDR2 FQNEAQ.